The 31 T cell receptor beta chains presented below share a single source sample, sequenced in a study of regulatory T cells in long-lasting Graves disease. Both iRepertoire HTBI primers and Arm-PCR of CDR3 regions were used to build the TCR beta libraries. TCRdb reprocessed the multiplex PCR reads via MiXCR and lists one record per CDR3 protein. The sample holds 400,000 to 500,000 distinct CDR3 sequences, 20% to 25% seen once. Time point: persistent/refractory GD, antithyroid drugs over 5 years with positive TRAb. The TCR library was prepared using RNA isolated from PBMCs. Here the sequenced sample was peripheral blood mononuclear cells (PBMCs), taken when the disease was refractory, from a patient treated with antithyroid drugs. The receptor source for this set is a female donor with Graves disease.

This clonotype was counted ten times or more. The rearrangement links TRBV7-2 to TRBJ2-5, with D tentatively TRBD1 (6 bases). The V gene lost 2 bases and the J gene lost 5 bases, with 15 bases spanning the gap. This CDR3 has 15 amino acids. Per the germline V gene, CDR1 is SGHTA and CDR2 is FQGNSA. DNA for the CDR3: TGTGCCAGCAGCTTAAGTGGGGGCGCAGGGGAGACCCAGTACTTC. Translated, it gives CASSLSGGAGETQYF.

This clonotype was detected many times. This sequence joins TRBV11-2 and TRBJ2-7, with 8 bases matching TRBD1. The CDR3 contains 15 residues. CDR1 SGHAT and CDR2 FQNNGV come from the germline V gene. Losses at the gene ends were 5 bases for V and 0 bases for J; bases not matched to a gene: 6. The CDR3 DNA is TGTGCCAGCAGCCACGGGGACAGGAGCTCCTACGAGCAGTACTTC. It codes for CASSHGDRSSYEQYF.

This clonotype was seen more than once but under ten times. V usage is TRBV5-1 and J usage is TRBJ1-2; D ambiguous. This CDR3 region has 12 residues. Germline-derived CDR1 and CDR2 are SGHRS and YFSETQ. Trimming took 3 bases from V and 6 from J, leaving 9 bases between them. The CDR3 protein is CASSSTVDGYTF. CDR3 nucleotide sequence: TGCGCCAGCAGCTCCACAGTAGATGGCTACACCTTC.

Notes on this clonotype: At one boundary the junction diverges from the germline segment, which might be a read error. In DNA form, the CDR3 reads TGTGCCTGGAGTGCCCAGGAGGGAGGGACCGAGCAGCACTTC. Protein: CAWSAQEGGTEQHF. This chain uses TRBV11-2 with TRBJ2-7; 7 nucleotides align to TRBD2. The CDR3 consists of 14 residues. The V gene's germline CDR1 is SGHAT and CDR2 FQNNGV. The whole variable domain, remainder taken from reference TRBV11-2 and TRBJ2-7, is EAGVAQSPRYKIIEKRQSVAFWCNPISGHATLYWYQQILGQGPKLLIQFQNNGVVDDSQLPKDRFSAERLKGVDSTLKIQPAKLEDSAVYLCAWSAQEGGTEQHFGPGTRLTVT.

The table lists this clonotype with many counts. The chain carries TRBV20-1 and TRBJ1-4; TRBD1 is a possible D gene (5 bases). Germline assignment: CDR1 DFQATT and CDR2 SNEGSKA (reference sequence). The V and J ends lost 6 bases and 8 bases respectively, with 16 bases between them. This CDR3 comprises 13 residues. In nucleotides, the CDR3 is TGCAGTGCCGAGATTCCGTGGACAGAAAAACTGTTTTTT. Protein: CSAEIPWTEKLFF.

The chain combines TRBV24-1 with TRBJ2-6, with D perhaps TRBD1 or TRBD2 (6 bases each). Trimming left V 3 bases short and J 0 bases short, with 14 bases between. The CDR3 sequence is 18 residues long. In germline, CDR1 is KGHDR, CDR2 SFDVKD. The CDR3: CATSDRRGAHSGANVLTF. Here the CDR3 DNA reads TGTGCCACCAGTGATAGAAGGGGGGCTCACTCTGGGGCCAACGTCCTGACTTTC.

The rearrangement uses TRBV28 and TRBJ2-7, with a tentative D call TRBD2 (6 bases). The CDR3 runs 14 residues. Germline assignment: CDR1 MDHEN and CDR2 SYDVKM. V was trimmed by 6 bases and J by 3 bases, leaving 15 bases between them. The CDR3 nucleotides read TGTGCCAGCAGAGGAGGGGCGCAAAGCTACGAGCAGTACTTC. Protein: CASRGGAQSYEQYF.

This clonotype has ten or more counts. The chain joins TRBV7-9 to TRBJ1-1; D is perhaps TRBD1 (5 bases). The CDR3 runs to 18 residues. The V and J ends lost 8 bases and 0 bases respectively, with 25 bases between them. Looked up from germline, CDR1 is SEHNR and CDR2 is FQNEAQ (reference sequence). For the CDR3, the DNA is TGTGCCAGCCGGGGCAGGGAGATCTCGGGGGATATGAACACTGAAGCTTTCTTT. It translates to CASRGREISGDMNTEAFF.

In its sample, this clonotype was seen many times. This chain connects TRBV28 to TRBJ2-7, with TRBD2 as a possible D gene (5 bases). The V end lost 8 bases, the J end lost 1 base, and 9 bases lay between the germline ends. Looked up from germline, CDR1 is MDHEN and CDR2 is SYDVKM. The CDR3 is made up of 12 amino acids. The CDR3 loop reads CASRTLSYEQYF. The CDR3 nucleotides read TGTGCCAGCCGGACTCTTTCCTACGAGCAGTACTTC.

This rearrangement joins TRBV27 to TRBJ1-2; no firm D call. Trimming removed 6 bases from V and 1 base from J, with 9 bases in between. There are 13 residues in the CDR3. CDR1 and CDR2 (germline): MNHEY, SMNVEV (reference sequence). CDR3 nucleotide sequence: TGTGCCAGCAGGAAAACCGATAACTATGGCTACACCTTC. The encoded protein is CASRKTDNYGYTF.

This clonotype was seen only a few times. The chain carries TRBV6-1 and TRBJ2-3; D may be TRBD2 (5 bases). Deletions cut 5 bases from V and 1 base from J, with 22 bases between. The germline CDR1 and CDR2 sequences are MNHNS and SASEGT. The CDR3 has 18 residues. Here the CDR3 DNA reads TGTGCCAGCAGTCCGGACTTAAATCACGATCCCCGCACAGATACGCAGTATTTT. Translation: CASSPDLNHDPRTDTQYF.

On this clonotype itself: The CDR3 ends on some other residue instead of the conserved phenylalanine or tryptophan, so this is likely a read error. The chain recombines TRBV4-1 with TRBJ1-1; possible D gene TRBD1, 6 bases. From germline, CDR1 is MGHRA and CDR2 YSYEKL. The CDR3 has 13 amino acids. The V end lost 3 bases, the J end lost 10 bases, and 15 bases lay between the germline ends. CDR3 nucleotide sequence: TGCGCCAGCAGCCAGGAGGGGGGGGCCTCAGCTTTCTCT. Amino acids: CASSQEGGASAFS.

The rearrangement joins TRBV10-1 to TRBJ2-2, with unresolved D. The CDR3 contains 13 residues. The germline V and J ends were trimmed by 1 base and 2 bases, with 2 bases remaining between them. The germline V gene encodes CDR1 WNHNN and CDR2 SYGVQD (reference sequence). The CDR3 reads CASSEFNTGELFF. The CDR3 nucleotides are TGCGCCAGCAGTGAGTTCAACACCGGGGAGCTGTTTTTT.

This chain's CDR3 is CSARETWKSEKLFF. In DNA, the CDR3 is TGCAGTGCTAGAGAGACGTGGAAAAGTGAAAAACTGTTTTTT. The V call is TRBV20-1, the J call TRBJ1-4; the D is unclear. The germline V and J ends were trimmed by 0 bases and 7 bases, with 12 bases remaining between them. CDR3 length equals 14 residues. Germline values: CDR1 DFQATT, CDR2 SNEGSKA (reference sequence).

This clonotype was found many times. The chain carries TRBV12-5 and TRBJ1-5; D gene uncertain. V was trimmed by 6 bases and J by 5 bases, leaving 11 bases between them. The CDR3 has 13 residues. CDR1 is LGHNT, CDR2 FRNRAP, per germline. CDR3 DNA sequence: TGTGCTAGTGGCGGGCAGGTGGATCAGCCCCAGCATTTT. As protein: CASGGQVDQPQHF.

This rearrangement joins TRBV18 to TRBJ1-4; D gene unclear. Germline CDR1 is KGHSH and CDR2 is LQKENI. Trimming took off 2 bases at V and 3 bases at J, with 4 bases between the two ends. The CDR3 extends over 13 amino acids. The DNA for the CDR3 is TGTGCCAGCTCACCATCGGCTAATGAAAAACTGTTTTTT. This translates into CASSPSANEKLFF.

This clonotype came up many times. The chain is built from TRBV2 and TRBJ2-2; no clear D gene. V lost 4 bases, J lost 14 bases, and 14 bases lay in between. CDR1 and CDR2 (germline): SNHLY, FYNNEI. The CDR3 runs to 12 residues. CDR3 DNA sequence: TGTGCCAGCAGTGTACCTCGAAACCCCCTGTTTTTT. Its translation is CASSVPRNPLFF.

Many counts were recorded for this clonotype. The gene calls are TRBV20-1 and TRBJ2-5; a possible D gene is TRBD2 (5 bases). The CDR3 spans 12 residues. Germline-derived CDR1 and CDR2 are DFQATT and SNEGSKA (reference sequence). Trimming left V 3 bases short and J 4 bases short, with 9 bases between. CDR3 nucleotides: TGCAGTGCTAGTGGAGAGGGAGAGACCCAGTACTTC. This sequence encodes CSASGEGETQYF.

This clonotype has just a few counts. The chain combines TRBV20-1 with TRBJ2-7; D gene uncertain. The CDR3 consists of 13 residues. Deletions cut 1 base from V and 1 base from J, with 8 bases between. Germline CDR1 reads DFQATT; CDR2 reads SNEGSKA (reference sequence). CDR3 bases: TGCAGTGCTAGAGGCGATACTTCCTACGAGCAGTACTTC. Its protein is CSARGDTSYEQYF.

This sequence joins TRBV6-5 and TRBJ1-3; a possible D gene is TRBD1 (6 bases). Trimming took 4 bases from V and 8 from J, leaving 15 bases between them. Germline assignment: CDR1 MNHEY and CDR2 SVGAGI. The CDR3 is made up of 14 amino acids. The CDR3 sequence is CASSFDRSQDTIYF. As DNA, the CDR3 is TGTGCCAGCAGTTTCGACAGGTCTCAGGACACCATATATTTT.

This clonotype was seen only a few times. The chain carries TRBV14 and TRBJ2-1; 8 bases map to TRBD1. Trimming removed 4 bases from V and 1 base from J; junction bases left unmatched: 3. The length of the CDR3 is 15 residues. The germline gives CDR1 SGHDN, CDR2 FVKESK. This CDR3 reads CASSLTGESYNEQFF. The CDR3 DNA is TGTGCCAGCAGCCTGACAGGGGAGTCCTACAATGAGCAGTTCTTC.

This clonotype was counted ten times or more. The chain combines TRBV12-3 or TRBV12-4 with TRBJ2-2; D not resolved. Trimming took off 4 bases at V and 1 base at J, with 4 bases between the two ends. There are 13 residues in the CDR3. The CDR3 spells CASSWENTGELFF. The CDR3 DNA sequence: TGTGCCAGCAGTTGGGAGAACACCGGGGAGCTGTTTTTT.

Only a few counts were recorded for this clonotype. The chain has TRBV24-1 and TRBJ1-2; D gene unclear. V lost 4 bases to trimming and J lost 3 bases, with 11 bases between them. The CDR3 runs 14 residues. CDR1 KGHDR and CDR2 SFDVKD come from the germline V gene. The CDR3 spells CATSDSTQYYGYTF. CDR3 bases: TGTGCCACCAGTGACTCTACACAGTACTATGGCTACACCTTC.

At least ten counts were recorded for this clonotype. The rearrangement joins TRBV2 to TRBJ1-1; D unresolved. Trimming shortened V by 3 bases and J by 6 bases, and 8 bases separated the two germline ends. The CDR3 extends over 12 amino acids. Germline V lookup: CDR1 SNHLY, CDR2 FYNNEI. CDR3 residues: CASSEDVAEAFF. For the CDR3, the DNA is TGTGCCAGCAGTGAGGACGTTGCTGAAGCTTTCTTT.

As for this clonotype: This may come from a read error, since a much larger clone is one base off. The CDR3 ends on some other residue instead of the conserved phenylalanine or tryptophan, so this is likely a read error. The chain uses TRBV7-3 and TRBJ1-1; a weak D match, TRBD1 (5 bases). From germline, CDR1 is SGHTA and CDR2 FQGTGA. The length of the CDR3 is 14 residues. Trimming took off 6 bases at V and 7 bases at J, with 18 bases between the two ends. For the CDR3, the DNA is TGTGCCAGCAGAAAGCGGGGGGGTCAGCTTGAAGCTTTCTCT. Amino acids: CASRKRGGQLEAFS.

This clonotype was counted many times. The chain is built from TRBV6-1 and TRBJ1-1, with 8 bases aligning to TRBD1. The CDR3 runs 13 residues. J lost 4 bases, V lost 7 bases, and 5 bases had no gene match. Germline V gives CDR1 MNHNS, CDR2 SASEGT. This CDR3 is CASIGTGSTEAFF. The CDR3 DNA is TGTGCCAGCATTGGGACAGGTTCCACTGAAGCTTTCTTT.

This clonotype was detected ten times or more. The chain carries TRBV9 and TRBJ2-5; 10 bases map to TRBD1. The junction had 4 bases not matched to a gene; V was cut back by 0 bases and J by 5 bases. The CDR3 has 15 residues. Per the germline V gene, CDR1 is SGDLS and CDR2 is YYNGEE. This CDR3 is CASSVAGQGLETQYF. The CDR3 bases are TGTGCCAGCAGCGTAGCGGGACAGGGGCTCGAGACCCAGTACTTC. Drawing the rest from reference TRBV9 and TRBJ2-5, the complete variable domain is DSGVTQTPKHLITATGQRVTLRCSPRSGDLSVYWYQQSLDQGLQFLIQYYNGEERAKGNILERFSAQQFPDLHSELNLSSLELGDSALYFCASSVAGQGLETQYFGPGTRLLVL.

This clonotype was recorded at least ten times. The chain uses TRBV6-1 and TRBJ1-5; D is uncertain. CDR1 and CDR2 (germline): MNHNS, SASEGT. V was cut by 7 bases and J by 6 bases, with 19 bases left in between. CDR3 length: 15 amino acids. The CDR3 DNA follows: TGTGCCAGCACTTCAACAGAGTACTTGGGTCAGCCCCAGCATTTT. Encoded protein: CASTSTEYLGQPQHF.

In its sample, this clonotype was seen many times. The chain joins TRBV28 to TRBJ1-1; D may be TRBD1 (6 bases). V was trimmed by 1 base and J by 3 bases, leaving 15 bases between them. Germline CDR1 is MDHEN and CDR2 is SYDVKM. The CDR3 is 16 residues long. Here the CDR3 DNA reads TGTGCCAGCAGTTTATTGGAGGACAGTCCTTACACTGAAGCTTTCTTT. This codes for CASSLLEDSPYTEAFF.

This chain links TRBV20-1 with TRBJ1-1; D remains ambiguous. From germline, CDR1 is DFQATT and CDR2 SNEGSKA (reference sequence). V shed 3 bases and J shed 2 bases, with 7 bases lying between them. CDR3 size: 12 residues. The CDR3 protein is CSARAVNTEAFF. The CDR3 DNA reads as TGCAGTGCTAGGGCAGTAAACACTGAAGCTTTCTTT.

The table lists this clonotype with a few counts. The chain combines TRBV7-8 with TRBJ2-7; 9 bases line up with TRBD2. The germline gives CDR1 SGHVS, CDR2 FQNEAQ. The CDR3 spans 15 residues. Trimming at V came to 5 bases and at J to 3 bases, leaving 8 bases not matched to a gene. CDR3 bases: TGTGCCAGCAGCCCCGCGGGACTAGCCCTCTACGAGCAGTACTTC. This codes for CASSPAGLALYEQYF.